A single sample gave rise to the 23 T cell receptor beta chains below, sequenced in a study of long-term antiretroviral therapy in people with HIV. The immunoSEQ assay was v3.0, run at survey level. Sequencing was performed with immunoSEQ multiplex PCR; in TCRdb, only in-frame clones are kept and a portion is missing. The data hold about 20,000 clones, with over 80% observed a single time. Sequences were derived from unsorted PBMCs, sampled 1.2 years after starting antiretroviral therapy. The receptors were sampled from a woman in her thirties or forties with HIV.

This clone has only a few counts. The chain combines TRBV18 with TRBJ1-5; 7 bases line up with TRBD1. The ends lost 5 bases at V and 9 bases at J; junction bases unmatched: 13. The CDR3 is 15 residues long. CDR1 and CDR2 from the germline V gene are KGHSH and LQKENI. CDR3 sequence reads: CASSTTGTADLPQHF. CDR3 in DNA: TGTGCCAGCTCAACCACCGGGACAGCTGATTTGCCCCAGCATTTT.

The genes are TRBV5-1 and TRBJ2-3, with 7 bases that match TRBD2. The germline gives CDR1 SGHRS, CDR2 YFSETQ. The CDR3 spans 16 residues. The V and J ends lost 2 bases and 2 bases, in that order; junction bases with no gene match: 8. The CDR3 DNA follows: TGCGCCAGCAGCTTTTATCCTAGCGGATCCACAGATACGCAGTATTTT. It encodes CASSFYPSGSTDTQYF.

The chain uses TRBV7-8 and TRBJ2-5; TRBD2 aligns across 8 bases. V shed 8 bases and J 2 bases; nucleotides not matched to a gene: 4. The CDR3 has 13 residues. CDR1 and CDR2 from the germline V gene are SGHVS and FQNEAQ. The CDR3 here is CASRSGRQETQYF. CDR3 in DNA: TGTGCCAGCCGCAGCGGGAGACAAGAGACCCAGTACTTC.

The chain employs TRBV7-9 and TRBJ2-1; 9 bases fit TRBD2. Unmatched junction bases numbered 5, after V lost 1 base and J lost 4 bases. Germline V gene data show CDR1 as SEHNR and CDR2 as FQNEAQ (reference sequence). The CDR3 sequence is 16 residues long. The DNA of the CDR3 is TGTGCCAGCAGCTTAGAATCTGGACTAGCGTACAATGAGCAGTTCTTC. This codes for CASSLESGLAYNEQFF.

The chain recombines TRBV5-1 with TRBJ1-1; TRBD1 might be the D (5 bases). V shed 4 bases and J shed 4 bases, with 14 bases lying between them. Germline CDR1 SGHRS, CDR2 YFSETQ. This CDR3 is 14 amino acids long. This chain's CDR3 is CASSLSQGGTEAFF. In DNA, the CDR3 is TGCGCCAGCAGCCTCTCCCAGGGTGGCACTGAAGCTTTCTTT.

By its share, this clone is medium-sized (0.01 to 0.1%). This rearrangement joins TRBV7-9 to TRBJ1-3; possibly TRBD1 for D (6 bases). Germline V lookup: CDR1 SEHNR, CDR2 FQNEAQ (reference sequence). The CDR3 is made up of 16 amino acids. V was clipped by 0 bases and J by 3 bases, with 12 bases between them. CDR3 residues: CASSLAQGKGGNTIYF. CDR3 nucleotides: TGTGCCAGCAGCTTAGCGCAGGGGAAAGGTGGAAACACCATATATTTT.

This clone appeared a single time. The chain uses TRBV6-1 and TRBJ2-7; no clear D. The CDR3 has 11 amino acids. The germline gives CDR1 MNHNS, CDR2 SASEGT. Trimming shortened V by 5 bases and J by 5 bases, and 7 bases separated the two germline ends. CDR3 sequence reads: CASSTYNEQYF. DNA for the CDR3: TGTGCCAGCAGTACTTACAACGAGCAGTACTTC.

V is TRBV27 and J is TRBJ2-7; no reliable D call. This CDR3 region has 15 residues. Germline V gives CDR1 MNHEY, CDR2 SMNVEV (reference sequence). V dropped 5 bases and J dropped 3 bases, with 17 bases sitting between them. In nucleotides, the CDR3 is TGTGCCAGCAGTCATGGAGTCGGGCTAAACTACGAGCAGTACTTC. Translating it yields CASSHGVGLNYEQYF.

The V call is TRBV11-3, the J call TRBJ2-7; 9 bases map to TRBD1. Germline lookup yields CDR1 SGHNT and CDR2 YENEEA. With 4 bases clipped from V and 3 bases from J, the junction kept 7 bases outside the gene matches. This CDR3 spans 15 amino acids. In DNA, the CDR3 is TGTGCCAGCAGCTGGCAAACAGGGGGCAGCTACGAGCAGTACTTC. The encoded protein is CASSWQTGGSYEQYF. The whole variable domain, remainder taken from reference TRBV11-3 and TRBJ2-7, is EAGVVQSPRYKIIEKKQPVAFWCNPISGHNTLYWYLQNLGQGPELLIRYENEEAVDDSQLPKDRFSAERLKGVDSTLKIQPAELGDSAVYLCASSWQTGGSYEQYFGPGTRLTVT.

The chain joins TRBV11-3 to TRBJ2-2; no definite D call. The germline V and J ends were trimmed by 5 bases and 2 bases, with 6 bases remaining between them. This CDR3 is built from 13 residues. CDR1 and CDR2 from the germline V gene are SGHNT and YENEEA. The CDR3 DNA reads TGTGCCAGCAGCCCACTAAACACCGGGGAGCTGTTTTTT. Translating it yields CASSPLNTGELFF. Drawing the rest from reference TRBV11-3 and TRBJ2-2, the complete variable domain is EAGVVQSPRYKIIEKKQPVAFWCNPISGHNTLYWYLQNLGQGPELLIRYENEEAVDDSQLPKDRFSAERLKGVDSTLKIQPAELGDSAVYLCASSPLNTGELFFGEGSRLTVL.

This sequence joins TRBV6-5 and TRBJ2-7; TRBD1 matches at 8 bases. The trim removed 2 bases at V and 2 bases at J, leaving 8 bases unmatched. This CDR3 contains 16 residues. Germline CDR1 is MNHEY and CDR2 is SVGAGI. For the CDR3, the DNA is TGTGCCAGCAGTTACACACTTACAGGGGGGACCTACGAGCAGTACTTC. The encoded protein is CASSYTLTGGTYEQYF.

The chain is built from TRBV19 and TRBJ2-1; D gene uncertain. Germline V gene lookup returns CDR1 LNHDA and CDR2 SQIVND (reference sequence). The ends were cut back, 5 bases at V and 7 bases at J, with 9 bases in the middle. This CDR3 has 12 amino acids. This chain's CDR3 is CASSHWLNEQFF. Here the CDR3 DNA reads TGTGCCAGTAGTCATTGGTTGAATGAGCAGTTCTTC.

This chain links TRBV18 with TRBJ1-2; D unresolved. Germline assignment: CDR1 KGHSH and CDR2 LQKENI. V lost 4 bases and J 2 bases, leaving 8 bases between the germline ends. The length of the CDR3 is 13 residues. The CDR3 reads CASSLRQNYGYTF. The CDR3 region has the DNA TGTGCCAGCTCACTTCGACAAAACTATGGCTACACCTTC.

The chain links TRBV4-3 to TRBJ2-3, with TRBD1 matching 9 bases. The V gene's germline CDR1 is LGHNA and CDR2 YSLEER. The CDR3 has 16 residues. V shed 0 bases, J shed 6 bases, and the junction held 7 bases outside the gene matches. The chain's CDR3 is CASSQDSGTGPDTQYF. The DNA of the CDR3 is TGCGCCAGCAGCCAAGATAGTGGGACAGGGCCCGATACGCAGTATTTT.

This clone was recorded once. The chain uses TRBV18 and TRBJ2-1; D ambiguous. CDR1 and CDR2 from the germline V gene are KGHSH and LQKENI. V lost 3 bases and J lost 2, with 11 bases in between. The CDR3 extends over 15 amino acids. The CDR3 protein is CASSPSTLTYNEQFF. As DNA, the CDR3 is TGTGCCAGCTCACCTAGTACTTTAACCTACAATGAGCAGTTCTTC. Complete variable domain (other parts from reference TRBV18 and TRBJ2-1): NAGVMQNPRHLVRRRGQEARLRCSPMKGHSHVYWYRQLPEEGLKFMVYLQKENIIDESGMPKERFSAEFPKEGPSILRIQQVVRGDSAAYFCASSPSTLTYNEQFFGPGTRLTVL.

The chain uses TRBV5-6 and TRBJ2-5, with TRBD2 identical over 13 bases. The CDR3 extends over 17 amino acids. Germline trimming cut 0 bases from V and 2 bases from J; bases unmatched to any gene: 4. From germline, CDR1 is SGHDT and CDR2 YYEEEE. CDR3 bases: TGTGCCAGCAGCTTGGTGGGACTAGCGGGAACTCAAGAGACCCAGTACTTC. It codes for CASSLVGLAGTQETQYF. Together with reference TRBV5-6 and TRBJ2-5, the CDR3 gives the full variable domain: DAGVTQSPTHLIKTRGQQVTLRCSPKSGHDTVSWYQQALGQGPQFIFQYYEEEERQRGNFPDRFSGHQFPNYSSELNVNALLLGDSALYLCASSLVGLAGTQETQYFGPGTRLLVL.

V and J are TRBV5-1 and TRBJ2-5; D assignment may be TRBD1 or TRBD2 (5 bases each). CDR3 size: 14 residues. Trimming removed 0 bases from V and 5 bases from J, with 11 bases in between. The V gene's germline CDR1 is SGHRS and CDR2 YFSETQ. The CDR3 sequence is CASSLAGAIETQYF. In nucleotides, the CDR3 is TGCGCCAGCAGCTTGGCCGGGGCTATTGAGACCCAGTACTTC.

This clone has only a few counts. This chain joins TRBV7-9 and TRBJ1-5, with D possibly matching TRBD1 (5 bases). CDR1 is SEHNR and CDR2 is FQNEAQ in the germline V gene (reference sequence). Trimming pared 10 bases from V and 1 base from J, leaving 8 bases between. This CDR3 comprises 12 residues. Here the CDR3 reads CATGTSNQPQHF. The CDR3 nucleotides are TGTGCCACCGGGACCAGCAATCAGCCCCAGCATTTT.

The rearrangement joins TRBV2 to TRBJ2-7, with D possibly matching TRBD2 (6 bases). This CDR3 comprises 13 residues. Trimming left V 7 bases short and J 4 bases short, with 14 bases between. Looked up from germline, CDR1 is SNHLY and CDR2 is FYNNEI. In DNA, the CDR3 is TGTGCCAGCAACGATCGGAGGGGTTACGAGCAGTACTTC. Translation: CASNDRRGYEQYF.

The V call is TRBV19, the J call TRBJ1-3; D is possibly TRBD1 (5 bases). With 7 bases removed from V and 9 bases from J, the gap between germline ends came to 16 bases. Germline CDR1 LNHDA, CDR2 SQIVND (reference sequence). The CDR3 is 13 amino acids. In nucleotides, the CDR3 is TGTGCCAGTACGGGGGTGACCGTAGGCACCATATATTTT. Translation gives CASTGVTVGTIYF.

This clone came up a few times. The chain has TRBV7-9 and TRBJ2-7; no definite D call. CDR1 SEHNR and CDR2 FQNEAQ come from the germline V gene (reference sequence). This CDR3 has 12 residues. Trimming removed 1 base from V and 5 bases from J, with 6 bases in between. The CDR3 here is CASSLGADEQYF. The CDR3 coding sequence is TGTGCCAGCAGCTTAGGGGCAGACGAGCAGTACTTC.

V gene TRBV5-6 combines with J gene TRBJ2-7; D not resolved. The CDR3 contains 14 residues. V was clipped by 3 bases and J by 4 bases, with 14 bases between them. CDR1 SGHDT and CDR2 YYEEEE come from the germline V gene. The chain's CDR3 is CASSSTSFLYEQYF. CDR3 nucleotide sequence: TGTGCCAGCAGCTCGACCTCTTTCCTATACGAGCAGTACTTC.

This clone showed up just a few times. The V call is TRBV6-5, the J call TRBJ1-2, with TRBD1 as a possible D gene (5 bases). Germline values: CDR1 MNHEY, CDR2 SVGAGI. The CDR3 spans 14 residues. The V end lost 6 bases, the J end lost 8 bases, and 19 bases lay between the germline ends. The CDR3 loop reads CASRPPGGKRGYTF. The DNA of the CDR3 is TGTGCCAGCAGGCCCCCGGGGGGAAAGAGAGGCTACACCTTC.